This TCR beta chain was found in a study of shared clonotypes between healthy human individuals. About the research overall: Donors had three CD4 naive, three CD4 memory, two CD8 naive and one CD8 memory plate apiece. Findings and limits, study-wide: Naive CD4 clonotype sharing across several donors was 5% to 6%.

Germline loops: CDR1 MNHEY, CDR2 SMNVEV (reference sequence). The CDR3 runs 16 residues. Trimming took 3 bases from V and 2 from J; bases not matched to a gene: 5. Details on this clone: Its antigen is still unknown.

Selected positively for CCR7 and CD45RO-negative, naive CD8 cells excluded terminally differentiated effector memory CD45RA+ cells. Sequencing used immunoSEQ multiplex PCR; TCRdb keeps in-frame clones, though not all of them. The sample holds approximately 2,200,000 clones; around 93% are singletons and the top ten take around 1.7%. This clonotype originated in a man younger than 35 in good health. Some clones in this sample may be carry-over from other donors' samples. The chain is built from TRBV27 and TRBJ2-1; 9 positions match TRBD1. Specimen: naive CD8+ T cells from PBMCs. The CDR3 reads CASSFPDRGAYNEQFF. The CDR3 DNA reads TGTGCCAGCAGTTTCCCCGACAGGGGGGCCTACAATGAGCAGTTCTTC.